Presented here are 24 T cell receptor beta chains from one specimen sequenced in a study of blood T cell repertoires in COVID-19. Some clones are missing from TCRdb's copy, which holds only in-frame ones; the method was immunoSEQ multiplex PCR. Of fewer than 150,000 clones in the sample, 87% were seen once. Sequencing was carried out using peripheral blood. Receptors originate from a woman aged 40 to 55 with acute or convalescent COVID-19.

The chain couples TRBV2 to TRBJ1-1; the D is unclear. CDR1 SNHLY and CDR2 FYNNEI come from the germline V gene. The V end was cut by 5 bases, the J end by 4 bases, with 17 bases between. The CDR3 runs to 15 residues. The CDR3 DNA follows: TGTGCCAGCAGTCACCGCCTTGAGTTGAGCACTGAAGCTTTCTTT. Translating it yields CASSHRLELSTEAFF.

The table lists this clone with a count of one. The rearrangement uses TRBV9 and TRBJ1-2; D gene uncertain. The germline CDR1 and CDR2 sequences are SGDLS and YYNGEE. V dropped 0 bases and J dropped 8 bases, with 8 bases sitting between them. The CDR3 is 12 amino acids. CDR3 coding DNA: TGTGCCAGCAGCGTAGAGGCGAGGGGCTACACCTTC. Its translation: CASSVEARGYTF.

This clone was counted a single time. V gene TRBV9 combines with J gene TRBJ2-3; 7 bases map to TRBD2. The junction had 4 bases not matched to a gene; V was cut back by 4 bases and J by 2 bases. The CDR3 spans 14 residues. Germline V gene data show CDR1 as SGDLS and CDR2 as YYNGEE. CDR3 loop: CASSPSGHTDTQYF. Written as DNA, the CDR3 is TGTGCCAGCAGCCCTAGCGGACACACAGATACGCAGTATTTT.

The CDR3 coding sequence is TGTGCCAGCAGGGTGCTCGGGGCAGGGGAACTGTTTTTT. It codes for CASRVLGAGELFF. The chain has TRBV12-3 or TRBV12-4 and TRBJ1-4; a possible D gene is TRBD1 (6 bases). The ends were cut back, 6 bases at V and 12 bases at J, with 17 bases in the middle. The CDR3 is made up of 13 amino acids.

The chain links TRBV18 to TRBJ2-7; D might be TRBD1 (6 bases). Trimming removed 6 bases from V and 4 bases from J, with 19 bases in between. The CDR3 extends over 15 amino acids. The V gene's germline CDR1 is KGHSH and CDR2 LQKENI. CDR3 DNA: TGTGCCAGCTCTCCAGGACAGACCTATCTTTACGAGCAGTACTTC. Protein product: CASSPGQTYLYEQYF.

CDR3 in amino acids: CSATGGTEAFF. The CDR3 bases are TGCAGTGCTACAGGGGGCACTGAAGCTTTCTTT. The rearrangement uses TRBV20-1 and TRBJ1-1; 7 nucleotides agree with TRBD1. The germline CDR1 and CDR2 sequences are DFQATT and SNEGSKA (reference sequence). The CDR3 covers 11 residues. V was clipped by 4 bases and J by 4 bases; unmatched bases: 0.

This chain uses TRBV6-2 or TRBV6-3 with TRBJ2-1; 8 nucleotides agree with TRBD2. With 0 bases clipped from V and 8 bases from J, the junction kept 3 bases outside the gene matches. CDR1 and CDR2 from the germline V gene are MNHEY and SVGEGT. This CDR3 is built from 14 residues. The DNA of the CDR3 is TGTGCCAGCAGTTACTCCGGGGGGGGCGATGAGCAGTTCTTC. Translated, it gives CASSYSGGGDEQFF.

The chain links TRBV18 to TRBJ2-6, with TRBD1 identical over 7 bases. Germline V lookup: CDR1 KGHSH, CDR2 LQKENI. The CDR3 consists of 18 residues. J lost 1 base, V lost 0 bases, and 6 bases had no gene match. For the CDR3, the DNA is TGTGCCAGCTCACCACCGGGGCGGACAGGATCTGGGGCCAACGTCCTGACTTTC. It specifies CASSPPGRTGSGANVLTF.

The V call is TRBV5-1, the J call TRBJ1-5; D unresolved. This CDR3 has 13 residues. Germline CDR1 and CDR2: SGHRS and YFSETQ. The ends were cut back, 1 base at V and 7 bases at J, with 9 bases in the middle. The CDR3 loop reads CASSLTVNQPQHF. The CDR3 DNA sequence: TGCGCCAGCAGCTTGACAGTCAACCAGCCCCAGCATTTT.

This clone was detected a few times. The V call is TRBV7-2, the J call TRBJ2-1, with D perhaps matching TRBD2 (6 bases). Trimming took off 0 bases at V and 6 bases at J, with 18 bases between the two ends. The length of the CDR3 is 17 residues. The germline V gene has CDR1 SGHTA and CDR2 FQGNSA. CDR3 sequence reads: CASSLAYGRLTFNEQFF. The CDR3 DNA reads TGTGCCAGCAGCTTAGCTTACGGGAGACTAACTTTCAATGAGCAGTTCTTC.

The rearrangement links TRBV5-4 to TRBJ1-2; 7 positions agree with TRBD1. Per the germline V gene, CDR1 is SGHNT and CDR2 is YYREEE (reference sequence). Trimming removed 4 bases from V and 2 bases from J; junction bases left unmatched: 14. This CDR3 is built from 17 residues. Here the CDR3 reads CASSHGATGPSNYGYTF. The CDR3 DNA is TGTGCCAGCAGCCATGGCGCGACAGGGCCTTCAAACTATGGCTACACCTTC.

The chain joins TRBV28 to TRBJ2-4; 8 nucleotides align to TRBD1. Germline V lookup: CDR1 MDHEN, CDR2 SYDVKM. This CDR3 comprises 12 residues. J was trimmed by 8 bases and V by 6 bases; bases with no gene match: 3. The CDR3 coding sequence is TGTGCCAGCAGCGGACAGGGCGACATTCAGTACTTC. It codes for CASSGQGDIQYF.

The chain uses TRBV11-2 and TRBJ1-6, with a possible D match to TRBD1 (5 bases). This CDR3 region has 18 residues. Trimming removed 4 bases at V and 0 bases at J, with 16 bases between. The germline gives CDR1 SGHAT, CDR2 FQNNGV. The CDR3 nucleotides read TGTGCCAGCAGCTCAATTCGGACATCGAGCTCCTATAATTCACCCCTCCACTTT. This gives the protein CASSSIRTSSSYNSPLHF.

This clone showed up just a few times. The gene calls are TRBV3-1 (or the pseudogene TRBV3-2) and TRBJ1-3; D not resolved. CDR3 length: 16 residues. Trimming shortened V by 3 bases and J by 0 bases, and 12 bases separated the two germline ends. The germline V gene has CDR1 LGHDT and CDR2 YNNKEL (reference sequence). In nucleotides, the CDR3 is TGTGCCAGCAGCCATTGGAATTACTACTCTGGAAACACCATATATTTT. Its translation: CASSHWNYYSGNTIYF.

The chain carries TRBV12-3 or TRBV12-4 and TRBJ2-2; D not resolved. Trimming left V 2 bases short and J 6 bases short, with 7 bases between. The CDR3 is 13 residues long. DNA for the CDR3: TGTGCCAGCAGTTTACAGGTTTCCGGGGAGCTGTTTTTT. Its translation: CASSLQVSGELFF.

The V and J genes are TRBV28 and TRBJ1-6; the D is unclear. CDR1 and CDR2 from the germline V gene are MDHEN and SYDVKM. The CDR3 runs to 15 residues. Deletions cut 3 bases from V and 5 bases from J, with 11 bases between. In DNA form, the CDR3 reads TGTGCCAGCAGTTTTGGCGGTAGACATAATTCACCCCTCCACTTT. Its translation is CASSFGGRHNSPLHF.

This clone is a singleton in its sample. This chain joins TRBV5-1 and TRBJ2-5; D remains unclear. CDR3 length: 13 amino acids. Germline CDR1 and CDR2: SGHRS and YFSETQ. Trimming took 0 bases from V and 5 from J, leaving 8 bases between them. The CDR3 region has the DNA TGCGCCAGCAGCTTGGGTCTCGGGGAGACCCAGTACTTC. Amino acid sequence: CASSLGLGETQYF.

The rearrangement links TRBV7-2 to TRBJ1-5; D unclear. Germline CDR1 SGHTA, CDR2 FQGNSA. CDR3 length: 12 residues. The V and J ends lost 5 bases and 12 bases respectively, with 14 bases between them. The CDR3 region has the DNA TGTGCCAGCAGCAGCTACAGTGATCGCCAGCATTTT. Its protein product is CASSSYSDRQHF.

The CDR3 DNA reads TGTGCCAGCAGCTTAAGAGAAGCGGGAGGGCCGGGTGAGCAGTTCTTC. Residues: CASSLREAGGPGEQFF. This rearrangement joins TRBV7-3 to TRBJ2-1; 10 bases align to TRBD2. This CDR3 has 16 amino acids. Per the germline V gene, CDR1 is SGHTA and CDR2 is FQGTGA. V was clipped by 1 base and J by 9 bases; unmatched bases: 9.

This clone was seen a few times. CDR3 bases: TGTGCCAGCAAGCGGCTAGCGGGGGGTACCCCCTACGAGCAGTACTTC. Encoded protein: CASKRLAGGTPYEQYF. V and J are TRBV27 and TRBJ2-7, with TRBD2 matching over 11 bases. This CDR3 has 16 amino acids. CDR1 and CDR2 from the germline V gene are MNHEY and SMNVEV (reference sequence). V dropped 7 bases and J dropped 2; count of bases not matched to a gene: 10.

CDR3 bases: TGTGTCAGAAGCTTACAGGCCTTCGACACCTTC. Its protein is CVRSLQAFDTF. J is TRBJ1-2 and V is TRBV7-5; the DNA was not used to check the table's D call, TRBD1. TRBV7-5 is tagged as a pseudogene. This CDR3 is 11 amino acids long.

This chain uses TRBV9 with TRBJ2-3, with D perhaps matching TRBD2 (5 bases). The CDR3 runs 14 residues. In germline, CDR1 is SGDLS, CDR2 YYNGEE. Trimming removed 2 bases at V and 4 bases at J, with 11 bases between. The CDR3: CASSVGRSADTQYF. The CDR3 nucleotides are TGTGCCAGCAGCGTGGGGAGATCCGCAGATACGCAGTATTTT.

This clone was counted between two and nine times. This rearrangement joins TRBV25-1 to TRBJ1-1; D remains ambiguous. Germline CDR1 MGHDK, CDR2 SYGVNS. This CDR3 is built from 13 residues. Trimming left V 2 bases short and J 0 bases short, with 4 bases between. The CDR3 spells CASSELLNTEAFF. The CDR3 nucleotides read TGTGCCAGCAGTGAACTCCTGAACACTGAAGCTTTCTTT. The full variable domain, with the rest looked up from reference TRBV25-1 and TRBJ1-1, is EADIYQTPRYLVIGTGKKITLECSQTMGHDKMYWYQQDPGMELHLIHYSYGVNSTEKGDLSSESTVSRIRTEHFPLTLESARPSHTSQYLCASSELLNTEAFFGQGTRLTVV.

The chain joins TRBV5-8 to TRBJ1-6, with 7 bases lining up with TRBD1. CDR3 length: 14 amino acids. Germline V gene sequence: CDR1 SGHTS, CDR2 YDEGEE. V lost 3 bases and J lost 7; bases outside the gene matches: 4. DNA for the CDR3: TGTGCCAGCAGCTCACAGGGGAGGAATTCACCCCTCCACTTT. This codes for CASSSQGRNSPLHF.